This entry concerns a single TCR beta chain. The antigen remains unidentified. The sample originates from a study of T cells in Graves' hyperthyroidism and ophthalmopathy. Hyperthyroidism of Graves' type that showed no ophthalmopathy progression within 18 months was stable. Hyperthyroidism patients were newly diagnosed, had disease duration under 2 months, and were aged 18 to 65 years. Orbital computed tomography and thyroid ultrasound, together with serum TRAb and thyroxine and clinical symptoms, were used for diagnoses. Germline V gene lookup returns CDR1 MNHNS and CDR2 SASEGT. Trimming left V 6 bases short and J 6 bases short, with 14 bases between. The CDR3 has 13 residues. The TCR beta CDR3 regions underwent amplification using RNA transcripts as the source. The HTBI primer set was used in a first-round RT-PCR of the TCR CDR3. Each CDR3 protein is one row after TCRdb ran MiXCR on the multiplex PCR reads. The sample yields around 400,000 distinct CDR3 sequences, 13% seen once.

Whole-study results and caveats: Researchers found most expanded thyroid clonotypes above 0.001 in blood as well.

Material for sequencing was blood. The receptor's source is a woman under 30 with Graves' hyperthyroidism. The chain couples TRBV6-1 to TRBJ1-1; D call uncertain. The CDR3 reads CASSPGSSSEAFF. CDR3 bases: TGTGCCAGCAGCCCCGGGTCGTCCTCTGAAGCTTTCTTT.